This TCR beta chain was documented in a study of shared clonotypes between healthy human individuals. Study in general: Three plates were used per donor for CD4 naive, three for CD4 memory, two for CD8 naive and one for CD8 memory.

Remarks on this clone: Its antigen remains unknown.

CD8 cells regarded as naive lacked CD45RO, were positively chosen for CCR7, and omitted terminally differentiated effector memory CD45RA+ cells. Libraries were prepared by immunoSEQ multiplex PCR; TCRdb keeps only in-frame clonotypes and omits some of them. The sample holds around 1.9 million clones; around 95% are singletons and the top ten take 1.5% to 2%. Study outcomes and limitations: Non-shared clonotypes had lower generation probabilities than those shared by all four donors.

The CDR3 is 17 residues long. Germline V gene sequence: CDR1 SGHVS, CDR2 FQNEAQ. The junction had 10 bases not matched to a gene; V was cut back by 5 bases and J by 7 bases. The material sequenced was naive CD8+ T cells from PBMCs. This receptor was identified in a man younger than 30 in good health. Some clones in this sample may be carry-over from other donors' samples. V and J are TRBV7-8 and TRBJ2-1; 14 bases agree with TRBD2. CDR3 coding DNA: TGTGCCAGCAGCCTCCCTTTGGGACTAGCGGGAGCGAATGAGCAGTTCTTC. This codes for CASSLPLGLAGANEQFF.